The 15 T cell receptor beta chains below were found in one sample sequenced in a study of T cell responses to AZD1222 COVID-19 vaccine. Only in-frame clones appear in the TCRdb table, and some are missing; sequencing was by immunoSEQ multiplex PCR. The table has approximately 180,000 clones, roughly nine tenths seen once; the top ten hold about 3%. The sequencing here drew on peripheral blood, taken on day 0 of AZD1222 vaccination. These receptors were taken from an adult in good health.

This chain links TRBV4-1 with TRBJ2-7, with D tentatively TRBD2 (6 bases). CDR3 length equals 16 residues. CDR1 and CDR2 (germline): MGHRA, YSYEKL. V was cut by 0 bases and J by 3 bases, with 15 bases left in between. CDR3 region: CASSQEPGGVIYEQYF. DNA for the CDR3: TGCGCCAGCAGCCAAGAGCCCGGAGGGGTCATCTACGAGCAGTACTTC.

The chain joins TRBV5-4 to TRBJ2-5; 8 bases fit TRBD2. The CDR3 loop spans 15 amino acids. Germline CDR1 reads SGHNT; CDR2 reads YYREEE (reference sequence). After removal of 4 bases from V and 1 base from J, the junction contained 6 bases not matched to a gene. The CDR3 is CASSPGGAGQETQYF. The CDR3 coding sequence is TGTGCCAGCAGCCCCGGGGGGGCCGGCCAAGAGACCCAGTACTTC.

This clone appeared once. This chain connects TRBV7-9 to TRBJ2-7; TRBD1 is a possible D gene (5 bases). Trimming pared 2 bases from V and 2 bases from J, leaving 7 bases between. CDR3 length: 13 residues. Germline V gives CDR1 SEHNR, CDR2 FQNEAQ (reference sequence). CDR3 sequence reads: CASSLIGAYEQYF. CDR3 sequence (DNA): TGTGCCAGCAGCTTAATAGGGGCCTACGAGCAGTACTTC.

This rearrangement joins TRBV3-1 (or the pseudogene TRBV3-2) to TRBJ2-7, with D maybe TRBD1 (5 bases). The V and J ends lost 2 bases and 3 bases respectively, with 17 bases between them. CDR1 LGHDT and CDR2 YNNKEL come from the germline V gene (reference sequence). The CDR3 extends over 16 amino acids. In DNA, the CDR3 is TGTGCCAGCAGCCAACCTGGGGCAGCCTACGACTACGAGCAGTACTTC. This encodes CASSQPGAAYDYEQYF.

DNA of the CDR3: TGTGCCAGCAGTTACCTGCCGGGGGGGCGAACCTACAATGAGCAGTTCTTC. Amino acids: CASSYLPGGRTYNEQFF. The V gene is TRBV6-2 or TRBV6-3, the J gene TRBJ2-1; 8 bases align to TRBD2. Germline lookup yields CDR1 MNHEY and CDR2 SVGEGT. The CDR3 is 17 residues long. With 2 bases clipped from V and 2 bases from J, the junction kept 8 bases outside the gene matches.

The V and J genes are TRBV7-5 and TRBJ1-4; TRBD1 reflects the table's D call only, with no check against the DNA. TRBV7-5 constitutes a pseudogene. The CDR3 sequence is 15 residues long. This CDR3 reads CARSHRSNRTVCCFF. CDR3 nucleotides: TGTGCCAGAAGCCACCGTTCAAATAGGACAGTCTGTTGTTTTTTT.

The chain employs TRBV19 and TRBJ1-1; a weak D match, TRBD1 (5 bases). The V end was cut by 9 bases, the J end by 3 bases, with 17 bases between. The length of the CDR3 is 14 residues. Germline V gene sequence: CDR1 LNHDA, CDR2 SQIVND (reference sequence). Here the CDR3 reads CASRMGQSYTEAFF. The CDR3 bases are TGTGCCAGCCGGATGGGGCAGTCCTACACTGAAGCTTTCTTT.

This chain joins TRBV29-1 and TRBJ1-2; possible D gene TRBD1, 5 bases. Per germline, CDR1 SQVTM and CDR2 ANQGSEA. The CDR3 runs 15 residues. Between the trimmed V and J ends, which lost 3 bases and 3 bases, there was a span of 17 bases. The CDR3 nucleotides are TGCAGCGTTGATCCTGCAGGGTCGGGTGACTATGGCTACACCTTC. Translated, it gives CSVDPAGSGDYGYTF.

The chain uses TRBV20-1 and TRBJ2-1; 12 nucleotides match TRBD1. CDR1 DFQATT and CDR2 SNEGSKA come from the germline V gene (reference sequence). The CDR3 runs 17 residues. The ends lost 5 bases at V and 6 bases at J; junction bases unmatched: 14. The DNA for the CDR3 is TGCAGTGCTCGTGGGGGGGACAGGGGGCAGTGGGCCAATGAGCAGTTCTTC. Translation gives CSARGGDRGQWANEQFF.

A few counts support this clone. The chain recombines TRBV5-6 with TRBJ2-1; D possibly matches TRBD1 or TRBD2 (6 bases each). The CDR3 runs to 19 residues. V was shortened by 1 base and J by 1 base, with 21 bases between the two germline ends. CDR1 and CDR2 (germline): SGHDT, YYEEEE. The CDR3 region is CASSLFGQRGDLSYNEQFF. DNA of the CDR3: TGTGCCAGCAGCTTGTTTGGGCAGAGGGGGGATTTATCCTACAATGAGCAGTTCTTC.

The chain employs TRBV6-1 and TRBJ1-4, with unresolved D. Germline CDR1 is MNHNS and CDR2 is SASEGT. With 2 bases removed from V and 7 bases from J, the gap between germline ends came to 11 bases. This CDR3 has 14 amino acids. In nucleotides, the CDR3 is TGTGCCAGCAGTGAACGGAGGTTCGGTGAAAAACTGTTTTTT. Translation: CASSERRFGEKLFF.

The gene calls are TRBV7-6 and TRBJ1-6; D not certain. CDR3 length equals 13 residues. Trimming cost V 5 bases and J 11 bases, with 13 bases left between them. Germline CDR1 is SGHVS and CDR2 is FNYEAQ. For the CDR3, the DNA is TGTGCCAGCAGCCCGCGAGAGGAACCACCCCTCCACTTT. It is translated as CASSPREEPPLHF.

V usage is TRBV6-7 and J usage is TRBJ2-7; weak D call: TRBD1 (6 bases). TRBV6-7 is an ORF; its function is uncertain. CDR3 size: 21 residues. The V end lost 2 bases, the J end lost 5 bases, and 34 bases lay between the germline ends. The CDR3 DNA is TGTGCCAGCAGTTACCCACCACGTGGAGGACAGCCCCTCTCAGTGCAGGACGAGCAGTACTTC. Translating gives CASSYPPRGGQPLSVQDEQYF.

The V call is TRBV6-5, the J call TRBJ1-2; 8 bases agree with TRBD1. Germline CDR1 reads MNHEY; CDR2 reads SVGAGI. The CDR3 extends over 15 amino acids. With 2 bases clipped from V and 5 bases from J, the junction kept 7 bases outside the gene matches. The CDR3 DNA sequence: TGTGCCAGCAGTTACCAGGGGGCCGCGGGTTATGGCTACACCTTC. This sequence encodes CASSYQGAAGYGYTF.

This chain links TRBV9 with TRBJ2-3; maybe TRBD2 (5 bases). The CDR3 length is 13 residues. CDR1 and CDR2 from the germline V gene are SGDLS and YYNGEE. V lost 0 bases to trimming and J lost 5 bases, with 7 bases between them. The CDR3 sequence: CASSVGGEDTQYF. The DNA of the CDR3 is TGTGCCAGCAGCGTAGGGGGAGAAGATACGCAGTATTTT.